This T cell receptor (beta chain) was captured in a study of T cell responses to AZD1222 COVID-19 vaccine. Study background: Samples with a second dose at about 4 or about 12 weeks were pooled together. Study conclusions and caveats: Baseline serostatus was positive in only a handful of AZD1222 recipients. The span of vaccine-associated CD4 TCRs extended across spike, with dominance at 160-218 and 743-854.

Concerning this clone: As yet, its antigen is unknown.

Trimming cost V 6 bases and J 2 bases, with 9 bases left between them. The CDR3 consists of 12 residues. Germline V gives CDR1 SGDLS, CDR2 YYNGEE. The table came from immunoSEQ multiplex PCR; TCRdb's copy has only in-frame clones and leaves some out. The profile shows 110,000 to 150,000 clones, approximately 83% of them singletons. The sample in question was peripheral blood, obtained on day 0 of AZD1222 vaccination. This clonotype was sampled from an adult in good health. The V and J genes are TRBV9 and TRBJ2-7; D not certain. CDR3 sequence (DNA): TGTGCCAGCAACCCACGGACCTACGAGCAGTACTTC. It yields the protein CASNPRTYEQYF.